The entry below gives a single T cell receptor (beta chain) sequence along with its context. No cognate antigen has been identified for it. CDR1 is given as LGHNA and CDR2 as YNFKEQ, both from the germline V gene. From cysteine to phenylalanine, the CDR3 is 14 amino acids long. A DNA sequence was not provided. HCMV serostatus was determined by detecting HCMV-specific IgG in serum with a commercial ELISA kit. Ficoll density gradient centrifugation was used to isolate peripheral blood mononuclear cells from blood. Sequenced using an Illumina HiSeq 2000. TCR beta cDNA libraries were made by 5'RACE template switching that added a universal primer site and unique molecular identifiers. cDNA synthesis was primed from the TCR beta constant segment, followed by two successive PCR amplification steps. The authors' pipeline ran thus. MIGEC was used to demultiplex reads and group reads by UMI, and MiTCR was used to assemble and quantify clonotypes. Only TCR cDNA sequences supported by at least two reads were kept to exclude erroneous sequences. The tcR package was used for downstream repertoire analysis, with clonotypes matched between fractions based on CDR3 nucleotide sequence plus V segment. Antigen specificity was annotated against VDJdb with VDJmatch, allowing one amino acid substitution in CDR3. TCRdb reprocessed the reads and provides one entry for every CDR3 protein sequence; no DNA is given. The V and J calls were not made by the authors but by TCRdb's processing. In this sample's table one finds 150,000 to 200,000 distinct CDR3 sequences. The ten largest clonotypes hold roughly a fifth of the sample.

The sample belongs to a study of T cells expressing NK-cell markers (dated by TCRdb to the early 2020s). At the level of the whole study: About 8 donors provided sorted CD3+CD56+NKG2C+, CD3+CD56+NKG2C- and CD3+CD56-NKG2C+ T-cell subsets, whose TCR beta-chain repertoires were profiled. Of the eight sequenced donors, seven were found to be HCMV-seropositive and one was found to be HCMV-seronegative. Randomly selected healthy volunteers, three men and five women, were used as the eight sequenced donors. Sequencing of the libraries produced 2 x 150 bp reads on Illumina HiSeq 2000/2500, MiSeq or NextSeq. What the research found in general, with its limitations: In over five donors, the dominant CD3+CD56+NKG2C+ clonotypes were among the top 10 CD8+ clonotypes and accounted for about 1.0-7.5% of CD8+ T cells. It remained unclear whether the expanded NKG2C-expressing T cell clones were specific for HCMV antigens. Those dominant clonotypes were again the most abundant among CD3+CD56-NKG2C+ cells in a few donors, at about 25-60.1%.

The TCR sequence derives from a man aged 18 to 69 in good health. Recombination connected TRBV4-2 to TRBJ1-2. Source material: blood T cells: a sorted CD56 or NKG2C T cell subset, CD4+ or CD8+ T cells, or bulk PBMC T cells (not recorded which). The CDR3 region reads CASSQDRQLSGYTF.